This T cell receptor beta chain was obtained from a study of cytomegalovirus exposure and HLA in healthy donors (dated by TCRdb to about 2017). Regarding the research as a whole: An earlier analysis of approximately 590 of the donors reported 276 Gb of sequence data and more than 90 million unique TCR beta sequences from about 180 million T cells. The study profiled the T cell repertoires of more than 500 subjects by immunosequencing and related them to cytomegalovirus serostatus. The study combined high-throughput TCR immunosequencing, statistical association of individual TCRs with disease status, and machine learning to predict cytomegalovirus infection status. The study aimed to test whether cataloging public T cell receptors could reveal signatures of past pathogen exposure. All discovery cohort repertoires had been generated on a single sequencing platform. Around 300 gigabases of sequencing data and tens of millions of unique TCR sequences were included in an early release covering about 700 HLA-typed donors. On average, roughly 200,000 unique TCR beta nucleotide sequences were sequenced per donor among 300 to 500 genotyped donors of the cohort, with 15% to 20% of those sequences being non-productive. Alongside the repertoire data, information on donor age, sex, ethnicity and CMV serostatus was compiled. About 5 DR-DQ haplotypes were handled as single units for association and clustering, since linkage in the cohort was strong. The later analysis used no new phenotypic data to find candidate immune exposures, relying instead on TCR beta sequences and their occurrence across donors. HLA typing covered class I and class II loci at four-digit resolution. An earlier analysis of some 500 of the donors applied high-throughput TCR beta sequencing to assess whether each TCR beta V gene segment acted as functional or pseudogenic. Along with the approximately 600-subject first cohort, a separate validation cohort of over a hundred different subjects was used. Of the roughly 430 genotyped donors, 81% fell in the genetic ancestry cluster associated with self-reported Caucasian donors. To study patterns of TCR occurrence, a later analysis re-analyzed previously published TCR beta repertoires from several hundred donors and added high-resolution HLA genotyping. Typing coverage varied by locus: about 620-630 donors for A, B, C, DRB1 and DQB1; more than 500 for DQA1; about 600 for DPA1; more than 450 for DPB1. A later genetic analysis took genome-wide SNP genotypes for 398 of the 666 donors and used that subset as a discovery cohort.

About this clone itself: This receptor's antigen is unknown. Qualities for individual bases were not recorded, and no much larger clone is one base off.

The cohort was made up of approximately 670 healthy bone marrow donors. Cohort members were all nominally healthy when sampled, although unrecorded immune exposures were likely present. The donor was CMV seronegative and belonged to the group of 350 to 400 seronegative cohort members. A peripheral blood sample was provided by each donor, and peripheral blood mononuclear cells were used for TCR beta sequencing. Genomic DNA was extracted from the blood cell samples with the Qiagen DNeasy Blood Extraction Kit. Library construction relied on the immunoSEQ multiplex PCR assay. For the multiplex PCR, a mixture combining 60 forward primers for TCR Vbeta segments and 13 reverse primers for TCR Jbeta segments was used. Amplification of the CDR3 region of rearranged TCR beta genes was performed with a multiplex PCR assay on genomic DNA. Amplified TCR beta libraries were sequenced as 87-base-pair reads on the Illumina HiSeq System. On the study's bioinformatics: A later analysis counted tens of millions of unique TCR beta chains across the 550 to 700 repertoires, and roughly 11 million of these chains were shared by at least two donors. To remove PCR and sequencing errors, raw reads were error-corrected and collapsed into unique sequences using a nearest-neighbor algorithm that merged closely related sequences. CDR3 sequences were aligned to IMGT reference sequences to assign V, D and J gene segments. For a sequence to be retained, a match of at least six nucleotides was required to both a V gene segment and a J gene segment. A rearrangement was called productive if the CDR3 had no stop codons and remained in frame with V and J, and every other rearrangement was called non-productive. CDR3 was defined according to IMGT convention as the region running from the second conserved V-encoded cysteine to the conserved J-encoded phenylalanine. In an earlier analysis of around 570 of the donors, sequences lacking an unambiguous match to a single V gene segment were excluded. An earlier analysis of several hundred of the donors called V segments functional above 56.7% productive rearrangements and segregating when the between-donor standard deviation exceeded 5%. A statistical classification framework was built for diagnosing cytomegalovirus status from the catalog of TCR beta chain sequences. In a later analysis, TCR nucleotide sequences were compared against IMGT/GENE-DB human TR gene sequences so that V and J genes could be assigned. In a later analysis, CDR3 sequences and most-parsimonious VDJ recombination scenarios were assigned using the TCRdist pipeline. A later analysis defined each TCR beta chain by its CDR3 amino acid sequence plus V-gene family, and excluded reads lacking a unique V-gene family. In a later analysis, approximately 590 highly shared, low-generation-probability nucleotide sequences were removed to address suspected cross-contamination and a sequencing artifact. A later analysis calculated a clonal expansion index for each public chain from normalized within-repertoire ranks of inferred template counts. Generation probabilities in a later analysis came from a VDJ recombination model fitted to out-of-frame rearrangements, and those results were checked against IGoR. A later analysis scored TCR-TCR, TCR-HLA and TCR-CMV co-occurrence with hypergeometric tests, applying a repertoire-size bias correction to TCR pairs. A later analysis estimated false discovery rates by permuting HLA or CMV assignments 20 times. A later analysis grouped co-occurring TCRs with DBSCAN, adding TCRdist sequence similarity when clustering within HLA-allele-positive subsets. Repertoires with fewer than 30,000 or more than 120,000 public chains, plus five repertoires with anomalous nucleotide sharing, were excluded from co-occurrence clustering. Not all clones reach the TCRdb copy of this immuneACCESS table, which keeps in-frame sequences only. Checked studies attribute under half of the gap to unresolved V genes and leave the rest unexplained. V and J calls and clone size follow that table, whereas D and trimming were derived from the DNA. Within this sample are 150,000 to 200,000 clones, with 80% to 85% of them counted one time only. Together, the top ten hold 0.38% of the sample.

Broad study findings and their caveats: An earlier analysis of some 560 of the donors showed that most TCR beta V segments appeared in productive rearrangements either about 90% or about 30% of the time, which broadly matched IMGT annotations. The study listed 150 to 200 TCR beta chains as associated with cytomegalovirus. A cluster of highly shared sequence variants was judged likely to be a technical artifact of the sequencing pipeline. Cytomegalovirus status was reported to be diagnosed by the classifier with high specificity and sensitivity in both the original and validation cohorts. Because counts were too low, some 17 rarely observed V segments, including chromosome 9 orphons, were excluded from the earlier analysis of around 640 of the donors. In a later analysis, several top co-occurrence clusters were reported to appear linked to parvovirus B19, influenza, CMV and Epstein-Barr virus. A further reported finding was that TCR beta sequences accurately predicted the HLA-A and HLA-B alleles for most subjects in the first cohort. Specific HLA alleles were associated with roughly 16,000 TCR beta sequences at a false discovery rate of 0.05 in a later analysis. Assigning TCR associations to individual alleles was difficult when HLA alleles, especially DR and DQ, strongly co-occurred. While some public TCRs were present in many individuals, most TCR sequences turned up only very rarely across donors. Sequencing depth was assumed to be roughly uniform across donors in the presence/absence analyses, though that assumption may not hold. Some IMGT-functional V segments, including TRBV6-2 and TRBV6-3, could not be distinguished by the 87-base-pair reads and were therefore excluded. Immune exposure information for the cohort was limited to CMV serostatus. Because HLA typing was unavailable for some donors at each locus, only the typed subset was used in association tests. A later genetic analysis reported fewer N-insertions in productive TCRs among donors in an Asian-associated ancestry cluster than the approximately 670-donor mean. Linkage disequilibrium might explain the correlated functional status among segregating V segments, but an unknown experimental factor could not be ruled out. In a later genetic analysis, a missense DCLRE1C variant was associated with V-gene and J-gene trimming of TCR beta chains, and the association was replicated in an independent cohort. A few of the identified cytomegalovirus-associated TCR beta chains were confirmed in vitro to be specific for cytomegalovirus antigens. According to a later analysis, most CMV-associated TCR beta chains appeared to be HLA-restricted, and the HLA associations seemed to be driven largely by CMV exposure. In this cohort, only TCR beta chains were sequenced, and detectable features were limited by the absence of alpha or paired-chain data. In a later analysis, the rate of TCR association differed among HLA loci, with DRB1 alleles having the most associated TCRs and HLA-C alleles having the fewest. It was suggested by the authors that the approach could potentially be generalized to other disease states and immunological phenotypes. In a later analysis, HLA-associated TCR beta chains were found to be more clonally expanded and to have lower generation probabilities than equally common non-associated chains.

Taken from cysteine to phenylalanine, the CDR3 has 14 residues. Kept here is only the CDR3 DNA, which spans 42 bases and is read in frame from base 1. V and J are trimmed by 2 bases and 7 bases, and the gene matches miss 8 bases of the junction. Per the germline V gene, SGHVS is the CDR1 and FQNEAQ is the CDR2. Rearrangement joined TRBV7-8 to TRBJ2-7, and 7 bases in between align with TRBD1. The sequence was collected from a boy aged 2-15 years in good health and CMV-seronegative. The specimen was PBMCs. For the CDR3, the sequence is CASSLRGRPEEQYF. The nucleotide sequence reads TGTGCCAGCAGCTTAAGGGGGCGCCCCGAGGAGCAGTACTTC.